This entry lists 14 T cell receptor beta chains sequenced from one sample in a study of a mutant IDH1 vaccine in newly diagnosed glioma. Profiling relied on immunoSEQ multiplex PCR, and the TCRdb table lists in-frame clones only, not all of them. The sample lists some 40,000 clones; 60% to 75% were seen once. What these receptors recognize is not known. Described time point: week 47, end of study. In the vaccine, a single dose held 300 ug of the mutant IDH1 20-mer peptide, along with topical imiquimod. The sample consisted of PBMCs, taken from a glioma patient whose treatment included an IDH1 peptide vaccine. The receptors were sampled from a man aged 40-55 years with glioma.

This clone was found once. V is TRBV27 and J is TRBJ2-3; 12 nucleotides agree with TRBD2. The V gene's germline CDR1 is MNHEY and CDR2 SMNVEV (reference sequence). The junction had 12 bases not matched to a gene; V was cut back by 7 bases and J by 4 bases. The CDR3 extends over 17 amino acids. CDR3 in amino acids: CASTLGASGGGSDTQYF. The CDR3 DNA follows: TGTGCCAGCACCTTAGGGGCTAGCGGGGGGGGATCAGATACGCAGTATTTT.

The genes are TRBV6-1 and TRBJ2-3; D might be TRBD2 (6 bases). This CDR3 has 14 amino acids. Trimming took off 7 bases at V and 0 bases at J, with 11 bases between the two ends. Germline CDR1 reads MNHNS; CDR2 reads SASEGT. The CDR3 sequence: CASKAGPSTDTQYF. The CDR3 region has the DNA TGTGCCAGCAAGGCGGGGCCTAGCACAGATACGCAGTATTTT.

The DNA for the CDR3 is TGTGCCAGCAGCGCTCACGGACCACAGGGGAGCGGCTACACCTTC. It is translated as CASSAHGPQGSGYTF. This rearrangement joins TRBV11-3 to TRBJ1-2, with 7 bases lining up with TRBD1. The CDR3 spans 15 residues. J gave up 8 bases and V 5 bases, and 14 bases lay outside the gene matches. Germline assignment: CDR1 SGHNT and CDR2 YENEEA.

This chain's CDR3 is CASSTSGEGYEQYF. The DNA for the CDR3 is TGTGCCAGCAGTACATCAGGGGAAGGGTACGAGCAGTACTTC. This chain links TRBV28 with TRBJ2-7, with D possibly matching TRBD1 (6 bases). The CDR3 totals 14 residues. The V gene lost 5 bases and the J gene lost 4 bases, with 15 bases spanning the gap. Germline assignment: CDR1 MDHEN and CDR2 SYDVKM.

The chain employs TRBV4-2 and TRBJ2-7; TRBD2 agrees at 9 bases. The CDR3 has 16 residues. Germline trimming cut 4 bases from V and 3 bases from J; bases unmatched to any gene: 10. Germline V lookup: CDR1 LGHNA, CDR2 YNFKEQ. The CDR3 bases are TGTGCCAGCAGCCTTCTGATTAGCGGGAGTATCTACGAGCAGTACTTC. This gives the protein CASSLLISGSIYEQYF.

This clone showed up just a few times. The V call is TRBV4-3, the J call TRBJ2-2; D gene ambiguous. Deletions cut 4 bases from V and 6 bases from J, with 6 bases between. CDR3 size: 12 residues. Germline V CDR1 and CDR2: LGHNA, YSLEER. The CDR3 bases are TGCGCCAGCAGCCCTGTACCCGGGGAGCTGTTTTTT. Its protein is CASSPVPGELFF.

The chain is built from TRBV2 and TRBJ1-5; D is undetermined. The V end was cut by 10 bases, the J end by 3 bases, with 13 bases between. Germline CDR1 and CDR2: SNHLY and FYNNEI. The CDR3 is made up of 13 amino acids. CDR3 in DNA: TGTGCCACAAGGGAAGGGTTCAATCAGCCCCAGCATTTT. Translated: CATREGFNQPQHF. Supplemented by reference TRBV2 and TRBJ1-5, the full variable domain reads EPEVTQTPSHQVTQMGQEVILRCVPISNHLYFYWYRQILGQKVEFLVSFYNNEISEKSEIFDDQFSVERPDGSNFTLKIRSTKLEDSAMYFCATREGFNQPQHFGDGTRLSIL.

V is TRBV2 and J is TRBJ2-7, with 10 bases lining up with TRBD1. Germline V gene sequence: CDR1 SNHLY, CDR2 FYNNEI. The CDR3 consists of 14 residues. With 4 bases clipped from V and 7 bases from J, the junction kept 7 bases outside the gene matches. The CDR3 DNA reads as TGTGCCAGCAGTGCCGGGACAGGGGTGGGGGAGCAGTACTTC. This sequence encodes CASSAGTGVGEQYF.

The J gene is TRBJ2-1, the V gene TRBV19; 7 bases agree with TRBD2. V lost 2 bases to trimming and J lost 4 bases; unmatched junction nucleotides: 8. CDR1 is LNHDA, CDR2 SQIVND, per germline (reference sequence). The CDR3 totals 16 residues. For the CDR3, the DNA is TGTGCCAGTAGTATAAGGAGCGGCGGGGGATACAATGAGCAGTTCTTC. It encodes CASSIRSGGGYNEQFF.

The chain uses TRBV5-1 and TRBJ1-2; TRBD1 matches 9 bases. Germline loops: CDR1 SGHRS, CDR2 YFSETQ. CDR3 length: 15 residues. J lost 4 bases, V lost 3 bases, and 7 bases had no gene match. The CDR3: CASSSLGTGPYGYTF. The CDR3 DNA sequence: TGCGCCAGCAGCTCGCTTGGGACAGGGCCCTATGGCTACACCTTC.

This clone was recorded once. The CDR3 loop reads CASKDQENYGYTF. The CDR3 bases are TGCGCCAGCAAAGATCAGGAGAACTATGGCTACACCTTC. The chain is built from TRBV10-2 and TRBJ1-2; no reliable D call. V was pared by 7 bases and J by 2 bases, with 11 bases between. The germline V gene encodes CDR1 WSHSY and CDR2 SAAADI. The CDR3 contains 13 residues.

V and J are TRBV10-1 and TRBJ2-7; D is unresolved. Germline CDR1 WNHNN, CDR2 SYGVQD (reference sequence). This CDR3 comprises 12 residues. The germline V and J ends were trimmed by 6 bases and 2 bases, with 8 bases remaining between them. The CDR3 spells CASRTWAYEQYV. For the CDR3, the DNA is TGCGCCAGCAGAACGTGGGCCTACGAGCAGTACGTC.

The chain couples TRBV30 to TRBJ2-1; 7 nucleotides agree with TRBD1. V lost 5 bases, J lost 0 bases, and 7 bases stayed unmatched. The CDR3 has 15 residues. The germline V gene has CDR1 GTSNPN and CDR2 SVGIG (reference sequence). CDR3 sequence: CAWHRQGSSYNEQFF. The CDR3 nucleotides are TGTGCCTGGCATCGACAGGGCAGCTCCTACAATGAGCAGTTCTTC.

This clone appeared once. The chain carries TRBV29-1 and TRBJ1-5, with TRBD1 identical over 7 bases. Per germline, CDR1 SQVTM and CDR2 ANQGSEA. J lost 4 bases, V lost 4 bases, and 7 bases had no gene match. This CDR3 has 14 residues. DNA of the CDR3: TGCAGCGTTGTATATCCAGGGGGGAATCAGCCCCAGCATTTT. Protein sequence: CSVVYPGGNQPQHF. Supplemented by reference TRBV29-1 and TRBJ1-5, the full variable domain reads SAVISQKPSRDICQRGTSLTIQCQVDSQVTMMFWYRQQPGQSLTLIATANQGSEATYESGFVIDKFPISRPNLTFSTLTVSNMSPEDSSIYLCSVVYPGGNQPQHFGDGTRLSIL.